The 23 T cell receptor beta chains below come from one sample, sequenced in a study of blood T cell repertoires in COVID-19 (dated by TCRdb to about 2020). The library was generated by the immunoSEQ multiplex PCR assay. As stored in TCRdb, this immuneACCESS dataset retains in-frame rearrangements with V and J assigned. A fraction of the clones does not appear; measured against another copy, unresolved V genes explain less than half of the discrepancy, and the remainder lacks a known reason. The sample contains about 240,000 clones, about 83% of them found a single time. About 12% of the sample lies in the top ten. Specimen: peripheral blood. All receptors derive from a man older than 75 with acute or convalescent COVID-19.

The chain employs TRBV9 and TRBJ2-1, with 9 bases that match TRBD2. The V gene end was trimmed by 2 bases and the J gene end by 8 bases; junction bases not matched to a gene: 8. The CDR3 has 15 amino acids. Germline V lookup: CDR1 SGDLS, CDR2 YYNGEE. The CDR3 nucleotides are TGTGCCAGCAGCGTCGGAGCGGGGGGTAGGGATGAGCAGTTCTTC. This codes for CASSVGAGGRDEQFF.

V usage is TRBV15 and J usage is TRBJ2-7, with D tentatively TRBD2 (6 bases). Germline lookup yields CDR1 LNHNV and CDR2 YYDKDF (reference sequence). The CDR3 is made up of 15 amino acids. The germline V and J ends were trimmed by 0 bases and 2 bases, with 11 bases remaining between them. This CDR3 reads CATSRDGGLAYEQYF. CDR3 DNA sequence: TGTGCCACCAGCAGAGATGGGGGGTTAGCCTACGAGCAGTACTTC.

The chain has TRBV7-2 and TRBJ1-2; TRBD1 matches at 8 bases. Trimming cost V 5 bases and J 6 bases; bases outside gene matches: 8. Per germline, CDR1 SGHTA and CDR2 FQGNSA. The CDR3 loop spans 14 amino acids. The CDR3 is CASSPSPTGDGYTF. Written as DNA, the CDR3 is TGTGCCAGCAGCCCTAGTCCGACAGGGGATGGCTACACCTTC.

This clone was counted a few times. CDR3 sequence (DNA): TGTGCCAGCAGCCAATCAAGGGGTTTCGGCACAGATACGCAGTATTTT. Translated, it gives CASSQSRGFGTDTQYF. This chain joins TRBV16 and TRBJ2-3; D may be TRBD1 (5 bases). The CDR3 runs 16 residues. V lost 0 bases, J lost 1 base, and 11 bases lay in between. Germline loops: CDR1 KGHSY, CDR2 FQNENV.

The CDR3 sequence: CASSPGSRGLAYNEQFF. For the CDR3, the DNA is TGCGCCAGCAGCCCAGGATCCAGGGGCTTAGCCTACAATGAGCAGTTCTTC. This chain links TRBV5-1 with TRBJ2-1, with D possibly TRBD1 on 6 matching bases. The CDR3 is made up of 17 amino acids. The V gene's germline CDR1 is SGHRS and CDR2 YFSETQ. Trimming took off 4 bases at V and 2 bases at J, with 19 bases between the two ends.

This clone was counted once. The V and J genes are TRBV19 and TRBJ2-2; 8 bases fit TRBD1. Germline V lookup: CDR1 LNHDA, CDR2 SQIVND (reference sequence). Trimming at V came to 5 bases and at J to 2 bases, leaving 4 bases not matched to a gene. There are 15 residues in the CDR3. This chain's CDR3 is CASSLDRANTGELFF. CDR3 bases: TGTGCCAGTAGTCTGGACAGGGCAAACACCGGGGAGCTGTTTTTT.

This chain uses TRBV6-5 with TRBJ2-7; TRBD1 aligns across 8 bases. Per germline, CDR1 MNHEY and CDR2 SVGAGI. CDR3 size: 14 residues. The V gene end was trimmed by 6 bases and the J gene end by 0 bases; junction bases not matched to a gene: 4. The CDR3 loop reads CASRWTGSSYEQYF. The CDR3 DNA follows: TGTGCCAGCAGATGGACAGGGAGCTCCTACGAGCAGTACTTC.

The J gene is TRBJ1-2, the V gene TRBV3-1 (or the pseudogene TRBV3-2), with D maybe TRBD1 (5 bases). Germline CDR1 and CDR2: LGHDT and YNNKEL (reference sequence). CDR3 length equals 13 residues. The V end was cut by 4 bases, the J end by 3 bases, with 9 bases between. In nucleotides, the CDR3 is TGTGCCAGCAGCCCCGGGGGGGACTATGGCTACACCTTC. Its translation is CASSPGGDYGYTF.

In its sample, this clone was seen a few times. The V call is TRBV10-3, the J call TRBJ2-7; D remains ambiguous. From germline, CDR1 is ENHRY and CDR2 SYGVKD. The V gene lost 7 bases and the J gene lost 5 bases, with 15 bases spanning the gap. The CDR3 runs to 13 residues. DNA of the CDR3: TGTGCCATCACTGACGGCCCCCGGGACGAGCAGTACTTC. Translation gives CAITDGPRDEQYF.

The rearrangement joins TRBV7-9 to TRBJ2-3; 12 positions agree with TRBD2. This CDR3 has 16 amino acids. CDR1 SEHNR and CDR2 FQNEAQ come from the germline V gene (reference sequence). V was pared by 1 base and J by 5 bases, with 4 bases of the junction left unmatched. The CDR3 sequence is CASSLELAGGVDTQYF. CDR3 nucleotides: TGTGCCAGCAGCTTAGAACTAGCGGGGGGAGTAGATACGCAGTATTTT.

The chain uses TRBV6-5 and TRBJ1-6, with D uncertain. The CDR3 contains 14 residues. Deletions cut 5 bases from V and 7 bases from J, with 12 bases between. From germline, CDR1 is MNHEY and CDR2 SVGAGI. The CDR3 sequence is CASSPAGSNSPLHF. In DNA form, the CDR3 reads TGTGCCAGCAGTCCAGCAGGCTCGAATTCACCCCTCCACTTT.

This clone was counted a few times. The chain uses TRBV2 and TRBJ1-6, with a weak D call TRBD1 (6 bases). This CDR3 spans 15 amino acids. V was clipped by 7 bases and J by 5 bases, with 15 bases between them. CDR1 and CDR2 (germline): SNHLY, FYNNEI. The CDR3 here is CASTPPQGNNSPLHF. For the CDR3, the DNA is TGTGCCAGCACTCCTCCTCAGGGGAATAATTCACCCCTCCACTTT.

The chain employs TRBV19 and TRBJ2-6, with D possibly matching TRBD1 (6 bases). V lost 10 bases and J lost 0, with 16 bases in between. The length of the CDR3 is 16 residues. The V gene's germline CDR1 is LNHDA and CDR2 SQIVND (reference sequence). CDR3 nucleotide sequence: TGTGCCACCGAGGACAGCTTCAGCTCTGGGGCCAACGTCCTGACTTTC. Translation: CATEDSFSSGANVLTF.

The gene calls are TRBV7-8 and TRBJ1-4; D unresolved. V was cut by 0 bases and J by 12 bases, with 17 bases left in between. CDR1 and CDR2 (germline): SGHVS, FQNEAQ. The CDR3 has 15 residues. In DNA form, the CDR3 reads TGTGCCAGCAGCTTAGCGGGAGTCAAGGACCGAGAACTGTTTTTT. It translates to CASSLAGVKDRELFF.

The chain couples TRBV5-1 to TRBJ2-7; 11 bases are shared with TRBD2. The CDR3 extends over 17 amino acids. Trimming took 2 bases from V and 4 from J; bases not matched to a gene: 11. CDR1 is SGHRS, CDR2 YFSETQ, per germline. CDR3 in DNA: TGCGCCAGCAGCTTAAACAGGGGGACTAGCGGTGAATACGAGCAGTACTTC. This encodes CASSLNRGTSGEYEQYF.

The rearrangement joins TRBV5-1 to TRBJ1-6; weak D call: TRBD1 (5 bases). The germline V gene encodes CDR1 SGHRS and CDR2 YFSETQ. The CDR3 has 15 residues. Deletions cut 4 bases from V and 8 bases from J, with 16 bases between. The CDR3 protein is CASSPLGRGDSPLHF. The CDR3 DNA reads TGCGCCAGCAGCCCCCTAGGGAGGGGAGATTCACCCCTCCACTTT.

This chain joins TRBV4-1 and TRBJ2-4, with 7 bases identical to TRBD2. The germline V gene has CDR1 MGHRA and CDR2 YSYEKL. The CDR3 loop spans 17 amino acids. Losses at the gene ends were 1 base for V and 0 bases for J; bases not matched to a gene: 6. In DNA form, the CDR3 reads TGCGCCAGCAGCCAAGGGGGGACTATTCTAGCCAAAAACATTCAGTACTTC. Translated, it gives CASSQGGTILAKNIQYF.

The J gene is TRBJ2-1, the V gene TRBV5-1; possibly TRBD2 for D (5 bases). Per germline, CDR1 SGHRS and CDR2 YFSETQ. The CDR3 spans 15 residues. Trimming left V 2 bases short and J 10 bases short, with 19 bases between. Written as DNA, the CDR3 is TGCGCCAGCAGCTTAGGCGGGTTAGAAGGCCACGAGCAGTTCTTC. Translated, it gives CASSLGGLEGHEQFF.

The V and J genes are TRBV19 and TRBJ1-1; D is unclear. Germline CDR1 LNHDA, CDR2 SQIVND (reference sequence). Trimming left V 3 bases short and J 5 bases short, with 13 bases between. This CDR3 contains 14 residues. The CDR3 loop reads CASSIRRQATEAFF. The DNA of the CDR3 is TGTGCCAGTAGTATCCGTCGCCAGGCGACTGAAGCTTTCTTT.

On this clone itself: The DNA is omitted, as the CDR3 cannot be located on it reliably, and the CDR3 follows TCRdb's listing. This sequence joins TRBV21-1 and TRBJ1-2; TRBD1, the D gene given by the table, was not confirmed from the DNA. TRBV21-1 is a documented pseudogene. The CDR3 is 17 amino acids long, termini counted. The CDR3 spells CASSKECVGQGNYGYTF.

The rearrangement uses TRBV28 and TRBJ2-3, with D hard to call. CDR1 and CDR2 from the germline V gene are MDHEN and SYDVKM. Trimming removed 7 bases at V and 1 base at J, with 9 bases between. The CDR3 runs to 13 residues. The chain's CDR3 is CASNTVRTDTQYF. The DNA for the CDR3 is TGTGCCAGCAATACGGTTCGCACAGATACGCAGTATTTT.

V gene TRBV5-1 combines with J gene TRBJ2-7; TRBD1 might be the D (5 bases). The V gene lost 0 bases and the J gene lost 5 bases, with 12 bases spanning the gap. Germline V gene sequence: CDR1 SGHRS, CDR2 YFSETQ. This CDR3 spans 14 amino acids. This CDR3 reads CASSLAGQGNEQYF. The CDR3 DNA reads TGCGCCAGCAGCTTGGCCGGGCAGGGCAACGAGCAGTACTTC.

This chain joins TRBV28 and TRBJ2-1; 11 positions agree with TRBD2. Losses at the gene ends were 4 bases for V and 6 bases for J; bases not matched to a gene: 5. CDR1 MDHEN and CDR2 SYDVKM come from the germline V gene. The CDR3 length is 15 residues. The CDR3 protein is CASSSGLAESNEQFF. In DNA, the CDR3 is TGTGCCAGCAGTTCGGGACTAGCGGAGAGCAATGAGCAGTTCTTC.